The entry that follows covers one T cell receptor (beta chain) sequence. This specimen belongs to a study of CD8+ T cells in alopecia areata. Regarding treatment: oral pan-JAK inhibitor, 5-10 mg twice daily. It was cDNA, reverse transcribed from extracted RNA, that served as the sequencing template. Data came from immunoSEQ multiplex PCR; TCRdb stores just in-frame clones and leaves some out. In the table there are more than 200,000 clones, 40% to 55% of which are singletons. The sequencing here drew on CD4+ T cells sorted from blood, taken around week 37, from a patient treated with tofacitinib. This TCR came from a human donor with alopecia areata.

CDR3 residues: CASSQGLAGVTQYF. CDR3 in DNA: TGTGCCAGCAGTCAGGGACTAGCGGGAGTTACGCAGTATTTT. The chain couples TRBV27 to TRBJ2-3; 14 bases agree with TRBD2. CDR1 is MNHEY, CDR2 SMNVEV, per germline (reference sequence). The CDR3 loop spans 14 amino acids. The trim removed 5 bases at V and 8 bases at J, leaving 3 bases unmatched.